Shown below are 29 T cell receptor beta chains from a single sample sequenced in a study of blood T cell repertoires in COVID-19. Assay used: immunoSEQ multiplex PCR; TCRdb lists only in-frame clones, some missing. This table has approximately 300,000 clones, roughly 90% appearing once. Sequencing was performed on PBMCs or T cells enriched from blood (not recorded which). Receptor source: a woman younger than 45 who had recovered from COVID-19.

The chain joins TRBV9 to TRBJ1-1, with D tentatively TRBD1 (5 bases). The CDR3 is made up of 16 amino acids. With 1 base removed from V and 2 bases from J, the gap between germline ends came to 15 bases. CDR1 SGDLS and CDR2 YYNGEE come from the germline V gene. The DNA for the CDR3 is TGTGCCAGCAGCGTATCAGGGTTGATCGGAAACACTGAAGCTTTCTTT. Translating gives CASSVSGLIGNTEAFF. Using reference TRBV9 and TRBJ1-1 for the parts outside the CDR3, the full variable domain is DSGVTQTPKHLITATGQRVTLRCSPRSGDLSVYWYQQSLDQGLQFLIQYYNGEERAKGNILERFSAQQFPDLHSELNLSSLELGDSALYFCASSVSGLIGNTEAFFGQGTRLTVV.

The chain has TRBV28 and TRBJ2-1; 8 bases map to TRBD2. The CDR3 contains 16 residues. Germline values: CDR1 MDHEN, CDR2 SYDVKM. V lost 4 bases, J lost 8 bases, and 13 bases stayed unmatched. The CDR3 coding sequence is TGTGCCAGCAGTTCCTTACTAGCGGCGACGTACGATGAGCAGTTCTTC. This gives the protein CASSSLLAATYDEQFF.

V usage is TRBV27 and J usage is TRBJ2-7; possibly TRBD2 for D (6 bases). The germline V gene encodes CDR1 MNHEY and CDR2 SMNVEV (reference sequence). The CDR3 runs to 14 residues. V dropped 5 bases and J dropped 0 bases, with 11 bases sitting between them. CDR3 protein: CASSRPGLSYEQYF. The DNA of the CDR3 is TGTGCCAGCAGTCGTCCGGGACTCTCCTACGAGCAGTACTTC.

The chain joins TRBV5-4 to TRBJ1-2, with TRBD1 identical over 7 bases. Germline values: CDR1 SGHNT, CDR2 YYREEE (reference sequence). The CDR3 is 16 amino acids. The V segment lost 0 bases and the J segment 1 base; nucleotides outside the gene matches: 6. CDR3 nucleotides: TGTGCCAGCAGCTTGGGACAGGGACCTATTAACTATGGCTACACCTTC. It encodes CASSLGQGPINYGYTF.

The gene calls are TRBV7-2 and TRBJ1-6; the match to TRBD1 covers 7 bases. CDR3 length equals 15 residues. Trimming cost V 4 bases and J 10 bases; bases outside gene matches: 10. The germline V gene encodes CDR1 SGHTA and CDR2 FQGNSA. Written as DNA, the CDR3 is TGTGCCAGCAGCTACACTACAGGGGATAGATCACCCCTCCACTTT. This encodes CASSYTTGDRSPLHF.

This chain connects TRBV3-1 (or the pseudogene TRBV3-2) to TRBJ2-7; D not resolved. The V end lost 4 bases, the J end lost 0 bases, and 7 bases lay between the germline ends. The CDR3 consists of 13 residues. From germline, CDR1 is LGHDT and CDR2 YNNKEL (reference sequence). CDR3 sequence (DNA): TGTGCCAGCAGCCCCCTTAGCTCCTACGAGCAGTACTTC. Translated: CASSPLSSYEQYF.

CDR3 residues: CASSREVNQPQHF. For the CDR3, the DNA is TGTGCCAGCAGCCGGGAGGTTAATCAGCCCCAGCATTTT. The chain couples TRBV6-4 to TRBJ1-5; D unclear. Germline CDR1 reads MRHNA; CDR2 reads SNTAGT. The CDR3 consists of 13 residues. Trimming took 6 bases from V and 4 from J, leaving 10 bases between them.

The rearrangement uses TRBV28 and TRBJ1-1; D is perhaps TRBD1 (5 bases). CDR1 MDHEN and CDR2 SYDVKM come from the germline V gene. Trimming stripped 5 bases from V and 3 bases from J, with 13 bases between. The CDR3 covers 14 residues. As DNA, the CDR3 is TGTGCCAGCAGTCCGGCGGACACCTACACTGAAGCTTTCTTT. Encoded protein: CASSPADTYTEAFF.

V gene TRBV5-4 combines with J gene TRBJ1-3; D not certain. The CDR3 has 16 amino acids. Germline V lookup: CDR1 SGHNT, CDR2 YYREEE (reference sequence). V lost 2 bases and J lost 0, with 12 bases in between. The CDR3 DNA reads TGTGCCAGCAGCTTAACTGGGCCTGTCTCTGGAAACACCATATATTTT. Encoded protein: CASSLTGPVSGNTIYF.

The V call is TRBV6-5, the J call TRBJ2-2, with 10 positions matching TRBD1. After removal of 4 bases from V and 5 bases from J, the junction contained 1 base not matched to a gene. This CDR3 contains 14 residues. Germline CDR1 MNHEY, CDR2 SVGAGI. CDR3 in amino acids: CASSWTGGTGELFF. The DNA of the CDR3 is TGTGCCAGCAGTTGGACAGGGGGGACCGGGGAGCTGTTTTTT.

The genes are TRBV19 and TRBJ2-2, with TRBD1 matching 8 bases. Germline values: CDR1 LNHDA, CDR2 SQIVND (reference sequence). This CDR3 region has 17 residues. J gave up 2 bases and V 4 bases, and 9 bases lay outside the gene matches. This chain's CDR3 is CASSKGQDYVNTGELFF. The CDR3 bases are TGTGCCAGTAGTAAGGGACAGGACTACGTTAACACCGGGGAGCTGTTTTTT.

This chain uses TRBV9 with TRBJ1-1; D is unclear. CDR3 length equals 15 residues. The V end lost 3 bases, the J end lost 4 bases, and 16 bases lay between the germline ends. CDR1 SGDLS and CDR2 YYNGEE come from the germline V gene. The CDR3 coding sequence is TGTGCCAGCAGCGAGACATGGAGGGAGGGCACTGAAGCTTTCTTT. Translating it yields CASSETWREGTEAFF. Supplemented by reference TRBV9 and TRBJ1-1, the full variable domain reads DSGVTQTPKHLITATGQRVTLRCSPRSGDLSVYWYQQSLDQGLQFLIQYYNGEERAKGNILERFSAQQFPDLHSELNLSSLELGDSALYFCASSETWREGTEAFFGQGTRLTVV.

The CDR3 region is CASSRVYRGSYEQYF. The CDR3 DNA reads TGCGCCAGCAGCCGCGTATACAGGGGCTCCTACGAGCAGTACTTC. V and J are TRBV5-1 and TRBJ2-7; 7 bases match TRBD1. V trimming: 4 bases; J trimming: 0 bases; junction bases outside the gene matches: 7. The CDR3 loop spans 15 amino acids. Germline lookup yields CDR1 SGHRS and CDR2 YFSETQ.

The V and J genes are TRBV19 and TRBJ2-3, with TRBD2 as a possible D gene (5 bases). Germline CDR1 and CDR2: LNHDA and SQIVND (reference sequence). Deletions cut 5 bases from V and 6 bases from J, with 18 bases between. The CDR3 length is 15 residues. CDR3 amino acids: CASSSSLVVGDTQYF. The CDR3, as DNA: TGTGCCAGTAGTTCTAGCCTCGTTGTTGGGGATACGCAGTATTTT.

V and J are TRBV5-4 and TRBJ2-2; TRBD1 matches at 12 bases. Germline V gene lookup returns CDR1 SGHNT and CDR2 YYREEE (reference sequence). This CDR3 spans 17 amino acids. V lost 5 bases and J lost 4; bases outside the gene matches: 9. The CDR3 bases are TGTGCCAGCAGGACCGGGACAGGGGGCGCCGGCACCGGGGAGCTGTTTTTT. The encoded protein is CASRTGTGGAGTGELFF. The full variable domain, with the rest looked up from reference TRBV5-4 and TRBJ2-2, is ETGVTQSPTHLIKTRGQQVTLRCSSQSGHNTVSWYQQALGQGPQFIFQYYREEENGRGNFPPRFSGLQFPNYSSELNVNALELDDSALYLCASRTGTGGAGTGELFFGEGSRLTVL.

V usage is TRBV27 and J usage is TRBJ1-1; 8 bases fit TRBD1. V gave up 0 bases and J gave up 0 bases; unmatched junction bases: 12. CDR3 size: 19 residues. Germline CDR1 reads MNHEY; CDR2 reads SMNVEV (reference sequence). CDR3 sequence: CASSLSGTRGRGLNTEAFF. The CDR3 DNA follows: TGTGCCAGCAGTTTATCGGGGACCAGGGGGCGCGGACTGAACACTGAAGCTTTCTTT.

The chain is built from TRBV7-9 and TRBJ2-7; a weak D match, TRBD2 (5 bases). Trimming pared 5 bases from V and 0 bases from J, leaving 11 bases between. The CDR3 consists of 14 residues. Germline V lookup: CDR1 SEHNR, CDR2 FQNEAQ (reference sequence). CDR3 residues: CASSRPGSSYEQYF. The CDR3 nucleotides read TGTGCCAGCAGCCGCCCGGGGAGCTCCTACGAGCAGTACTTC.

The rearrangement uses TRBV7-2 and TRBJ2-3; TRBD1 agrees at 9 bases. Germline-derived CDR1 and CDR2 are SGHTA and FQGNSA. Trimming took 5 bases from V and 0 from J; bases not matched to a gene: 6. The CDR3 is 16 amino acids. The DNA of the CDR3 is TGTGCCAGCAGCCCCCCAGGGACAGGGAGCACAGATACGCAGTATTTT. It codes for CASSPPGTGSTDTQYF.

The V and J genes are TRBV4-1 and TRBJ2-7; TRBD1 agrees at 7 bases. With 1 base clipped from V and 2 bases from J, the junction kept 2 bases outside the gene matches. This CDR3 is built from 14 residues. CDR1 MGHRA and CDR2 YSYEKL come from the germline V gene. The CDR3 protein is CASSQAGQTYEQYF. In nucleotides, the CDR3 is TGCGCCAGCAGCCAAGCGGGACAGACCTACGAGCAGTACTTC.

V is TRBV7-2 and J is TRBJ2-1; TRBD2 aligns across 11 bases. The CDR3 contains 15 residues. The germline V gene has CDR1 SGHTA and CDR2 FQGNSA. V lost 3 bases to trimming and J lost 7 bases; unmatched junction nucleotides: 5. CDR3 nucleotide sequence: TGTGCCAGCAGCTTCGGACTAGCGGGTTATAATGAGCAGTTCTTC. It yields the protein CASSFGLAGYNEQFF.

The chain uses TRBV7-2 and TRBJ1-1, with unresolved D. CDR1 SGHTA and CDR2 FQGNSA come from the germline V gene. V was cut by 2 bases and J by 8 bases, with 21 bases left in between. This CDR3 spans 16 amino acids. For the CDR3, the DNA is TGTGCCAGCAGCTTATCCTCACTGAGCGGACCCCGGGAAGCTTTCTTT. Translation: CASSLSSLSGPREAFF.

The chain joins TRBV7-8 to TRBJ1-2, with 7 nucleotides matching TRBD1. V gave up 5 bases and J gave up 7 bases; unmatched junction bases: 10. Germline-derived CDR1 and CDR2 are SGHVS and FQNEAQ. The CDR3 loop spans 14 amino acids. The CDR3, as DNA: TGTGCCAGCAGCAGCAGGGGGAATGGTATTGGCTACACCTTC. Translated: CASSSRGNGIGYTF.

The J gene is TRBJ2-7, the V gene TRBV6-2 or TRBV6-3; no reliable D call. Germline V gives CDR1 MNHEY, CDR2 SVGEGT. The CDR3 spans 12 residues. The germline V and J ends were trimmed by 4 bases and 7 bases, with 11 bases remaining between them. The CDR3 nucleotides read TGTGCCAGCAGTTTCCCTAGTGGGGAGCAGTACTTC. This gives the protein CASSFPSGEQYF.

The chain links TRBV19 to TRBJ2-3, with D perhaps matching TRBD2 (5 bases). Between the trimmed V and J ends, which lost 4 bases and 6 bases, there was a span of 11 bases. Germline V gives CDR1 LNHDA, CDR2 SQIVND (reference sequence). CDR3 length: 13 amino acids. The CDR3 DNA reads TGTGCCAGTAGTACGCGCCCGGGGGATACGCAGTATTTT. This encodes CASSTRPGDTQYF. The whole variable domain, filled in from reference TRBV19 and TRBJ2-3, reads DGGITQSPKYLFRKEGQNVTLSCEQNLNHDAMYWYRQDPGQGLRLIYYSQIVNDFQKGDIAEGYSVSREKKESFPLTVTSAQKNPTAFYLCASSTRPGDTQYFGPGTRLTVL.

The CDR3 DNA is TGTGCCAGCAGTCCGATAGTTCGGACAGGGAATAATCAGCCCCAGCATTTT. Its protein is CASSPIVRTGNNQPQHF. This sequence joins TRBV28 and TRBJ1-5, with 8 bases lining up with TRBD1. The CDR3 has 17 amino acids. With 5 bases clipped from V and 4 bases from J, the junction kept 13 bases outside the gene matches. Looked up from germline, CDR1 is MDHEN and CDR2 is SYDVKM.

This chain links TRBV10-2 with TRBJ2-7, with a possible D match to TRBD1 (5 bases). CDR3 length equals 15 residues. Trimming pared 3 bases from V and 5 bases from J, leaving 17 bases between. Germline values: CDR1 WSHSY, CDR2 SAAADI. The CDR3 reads CASSEWQGGRHEQYF. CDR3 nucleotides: TGCGCCAGCAGTGAATGGCAGGGTGGTAGACACGAGCAGTACTTC.

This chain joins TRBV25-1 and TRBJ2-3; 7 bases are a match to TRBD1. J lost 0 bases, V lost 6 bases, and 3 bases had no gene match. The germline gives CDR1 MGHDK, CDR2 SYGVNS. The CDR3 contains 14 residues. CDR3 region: CASRGDRSTDTQYF. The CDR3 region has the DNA TGTGCCAGCAGGGGGGACAGAAGCACAGATACGCAGTATTTT. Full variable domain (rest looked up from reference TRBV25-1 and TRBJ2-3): EADIYQTPRYLVIGTGKKITLECSQTMGHDKMYWYQQDPGMELHLIHYSYGVNSTEKGDLSSESTVSRIRTEHFPLTLESARPSHTSQYLCASRGDRSTDTQYFGPGTRLTVL.

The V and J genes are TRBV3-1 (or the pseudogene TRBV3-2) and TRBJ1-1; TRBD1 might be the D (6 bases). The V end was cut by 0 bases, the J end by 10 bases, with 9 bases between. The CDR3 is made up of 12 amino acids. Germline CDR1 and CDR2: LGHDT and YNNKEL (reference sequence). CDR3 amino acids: CASSQDQGSAFF. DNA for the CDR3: TGTGCCAGCAGCCAAGATCAGGGGTCAGCTTTCTTT.

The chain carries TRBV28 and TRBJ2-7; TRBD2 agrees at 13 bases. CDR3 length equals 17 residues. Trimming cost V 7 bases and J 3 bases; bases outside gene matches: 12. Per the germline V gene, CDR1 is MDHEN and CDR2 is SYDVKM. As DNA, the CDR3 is TGTGCCAGCACTTTGACTAGCGGGGGGTCTAGTATCTACGAGCAGTACTTC. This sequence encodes CASTLTSGGSSIYEQYF. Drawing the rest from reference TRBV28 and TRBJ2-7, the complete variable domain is DVKVTQSSRYLVKRTGEKVFLECVQDMDHENMFWYRQDPGLGLRLIYFSYDVKMKEKGDIPEGYSVSREKKERFSLILESASTNQTSMYLCASTLTSGGSSIYEQYFGPGTRLTVT.